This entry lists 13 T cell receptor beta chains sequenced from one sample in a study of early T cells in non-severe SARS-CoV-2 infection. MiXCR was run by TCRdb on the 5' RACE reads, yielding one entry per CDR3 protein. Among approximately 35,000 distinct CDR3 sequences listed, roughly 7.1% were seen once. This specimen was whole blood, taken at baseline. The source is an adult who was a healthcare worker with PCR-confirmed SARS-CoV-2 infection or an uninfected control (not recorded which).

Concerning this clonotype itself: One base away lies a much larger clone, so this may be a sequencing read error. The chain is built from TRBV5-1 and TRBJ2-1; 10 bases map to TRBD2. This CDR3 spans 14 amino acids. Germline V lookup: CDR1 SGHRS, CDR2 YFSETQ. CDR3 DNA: TGCGGCAGCAGCCCGGAATTTAGCGGGAGGGAGCAGTTCTTC. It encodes CGSSPEFSGREQFF.

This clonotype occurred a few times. This CDR3 reads CASSTYTSGKETQYF. DNA for the CDR3: TGTGCCAGCAGCACGTACACTAGCGGGAAAGAGACCCAGTACTTC. This rearrangement joins TRBV7-8 to TRBJ2-5; 10 bases are shared with TRBD2. CDR1 and CDR2 (germline): SGHVS, FQNEAQ. This CDR3 spans 15 amino acids. The junction had 6 bases not matched to a gene; V was cut back by 5 bases and J by 3 bases.

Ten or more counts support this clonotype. The CDR3 reads CSARQDSPQETQYF. In DNA, the CDR3 is TGCAGTGCTAGGCAGGACAGTCCTCAAGAGACCCAGTACTTC. The J gene is TRBJ2-5, the V gene TRBV20-1; D is perhaps TRBD1 (6 bases). The CDR3 is made up of 14 amino acids. Trimming left V 3 bases short and J 2 bases short, with 13 bases between. Germline-derived CDR1 and CDR2 are DFQATT and SNEGSKA (reference sequence).

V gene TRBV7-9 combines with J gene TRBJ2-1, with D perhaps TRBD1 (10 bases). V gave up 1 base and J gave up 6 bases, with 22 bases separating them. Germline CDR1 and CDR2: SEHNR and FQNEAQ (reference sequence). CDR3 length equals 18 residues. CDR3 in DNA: TGTGCCAGCAGCTTAGGGCGTCTAGCGGGACAGGGGAGCAATGAGCAGTTCTTC. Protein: CASSLGRLAGQGSNEQFF.

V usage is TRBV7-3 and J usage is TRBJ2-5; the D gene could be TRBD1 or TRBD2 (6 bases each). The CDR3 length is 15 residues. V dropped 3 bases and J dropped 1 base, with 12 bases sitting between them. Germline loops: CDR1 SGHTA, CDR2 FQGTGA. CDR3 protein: CASSFGGYFQETQYF. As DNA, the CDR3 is TGTGCCAGCAGCTTCGGGGGCTACTTCCAAGAGACCCAGTACTTC.

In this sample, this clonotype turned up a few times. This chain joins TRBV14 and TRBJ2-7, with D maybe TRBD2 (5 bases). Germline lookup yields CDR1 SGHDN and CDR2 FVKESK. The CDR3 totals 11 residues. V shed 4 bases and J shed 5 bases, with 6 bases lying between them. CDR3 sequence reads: CASSLSDEQYF. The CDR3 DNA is TGTGCCAGCAGCCTTAGCGACGAGCAGTACTTC.

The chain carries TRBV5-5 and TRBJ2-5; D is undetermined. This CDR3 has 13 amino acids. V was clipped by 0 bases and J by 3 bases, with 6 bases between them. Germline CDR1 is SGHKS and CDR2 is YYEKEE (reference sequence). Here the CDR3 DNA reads TGTGCCAGCAGCTTGGCTAGGGAAGAGACCCAGTACTTC. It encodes CASSLAREETQYF. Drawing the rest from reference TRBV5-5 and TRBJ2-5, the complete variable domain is DAGVTQSPTHLIKTRGQQVTLRCSPISGHKSVSWYQQVLGQGPQFIFQYYEKEERGRGNFPDRFSARQFPNYSSELNVNALLLGDSALYLCASSLAREETQYFGPGTRLLVL.

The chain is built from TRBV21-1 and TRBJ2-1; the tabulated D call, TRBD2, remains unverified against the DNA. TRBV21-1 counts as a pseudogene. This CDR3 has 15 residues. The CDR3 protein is CASIRRREGQNEQFF. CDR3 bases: TGTGCCAGCATCAGACGGCGGGAGGGCCAGAATGAGCAGTTCTTC.

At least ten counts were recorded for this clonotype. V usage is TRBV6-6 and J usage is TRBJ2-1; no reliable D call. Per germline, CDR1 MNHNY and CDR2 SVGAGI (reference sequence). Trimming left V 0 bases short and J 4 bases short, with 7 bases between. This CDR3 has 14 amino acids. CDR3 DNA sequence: TGTGCCAGCAGTTACTCCCGGGTATACAATGAGCAGTTCTTC. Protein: CASSYSRVYNEQFF.

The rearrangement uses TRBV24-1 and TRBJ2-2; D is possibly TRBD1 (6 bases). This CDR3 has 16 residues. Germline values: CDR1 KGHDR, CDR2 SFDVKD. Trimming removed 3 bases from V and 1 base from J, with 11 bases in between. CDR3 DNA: TGTGCCACCAGTGATGTGGACAGCCAGAACACCGGGGAGCTGTTTTTT. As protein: CATSDVDSQNTGELFF.

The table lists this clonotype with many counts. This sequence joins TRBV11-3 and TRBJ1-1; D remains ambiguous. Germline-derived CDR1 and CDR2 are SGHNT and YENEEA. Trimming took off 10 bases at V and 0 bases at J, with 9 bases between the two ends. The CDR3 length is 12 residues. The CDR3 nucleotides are TGTGCCATCAGATTAATGAACACTGAAGCTTTCTTT. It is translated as CAIRLMNTEAFF.

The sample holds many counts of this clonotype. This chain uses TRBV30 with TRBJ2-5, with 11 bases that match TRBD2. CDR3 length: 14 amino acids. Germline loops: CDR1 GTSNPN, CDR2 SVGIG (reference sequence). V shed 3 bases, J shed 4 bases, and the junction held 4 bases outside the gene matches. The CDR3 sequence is CAWSFLAGGETQYF. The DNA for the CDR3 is TGTGCCTGGAGCTTCCTAGCGGGAGGAGAGACCCAGTACTTC.

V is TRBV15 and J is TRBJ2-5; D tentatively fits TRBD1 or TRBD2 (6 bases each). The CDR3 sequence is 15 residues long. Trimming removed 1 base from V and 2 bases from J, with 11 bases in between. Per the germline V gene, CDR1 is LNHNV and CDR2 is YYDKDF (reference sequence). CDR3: CATSRGGGLQETQYF. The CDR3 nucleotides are TGTGCCACCAGCAGAGGAGGGGGACTGCAAGAGACCCAGTACTTC.